Each of the 27 T cell receptor beta chains below was sequenced from the same sample in a study of T cell responses to AZD1222 COVID-19 vaccine. TCRdb keeps only in-frame clones here, not all; method: immunoSEQ multiplex PCR. The data contain fewer than 70,000 clones, 70% to 80% of them singletons. The sample consisted of peripheral blood, taken 28 days after the second AZD1222 dose. Every receptor here comes from an adult who received the AZD1222 COVID-19 vaccine.

This chain joins TRBV6-6 and TRBJ1-2; D is perhaps TRBD1 (6 bases). The CDR3 contains 14 residues. The ends were cut back, 2 bases at V and 1 base at J, with 8 bases in the middle. CDR1 is MNHNY, CDR2 SVGAGI, per germline (reference sequence). The CDR3 is CASSYRGFNYGYTF. CDR3 nucleotides: TGTGCCAGCAGTTACAGGGGGTTTAACTATGGCTACACCTTC.

V and J are TRBV2 and TRBJ2-3; weak D call: TRBD2 (6 bases). With 6 bases removed from V and 1 base from J, the gap between germline ends came to 17 bases. The CDR3 has 16 amino acids. CDR1 and CDR2 (germline): SNHLY, FYNNEI. The CDR3 nucleotides read TGTGCCAGCAGCCAGCAGGGAGGTAGTGGCACAGATACGCAGTATTTT. This gives the protein CASSQQGGSGTDTQYF.

This clone was picked up a small number of times. The CDR3 reads CASSQEQWASYTF. For the CDR3, the DNA is TGCGCCAGCAGCCAAGAACAGTGGGCGAGCTACACCTTC. This chain joins TRBV4-3 and TRBJ1-2; no definite D call. Trimming left V 0 bases short and J 9 bases short, with 11 bases between. The CDR3 consists of 13 residues. Germline-derived CDR1 and CDR2 are LGHNA and YSLEER.

The chain is built from TRBV9 and TRBJ2-1, with TRBD2 identical over 11 bases. J was trimmed by 6 bases and V by 3 bases; bases with no gene match: 8. CDR3 length: 16 residues. Germline V gene sequence: CDR1 SGDLS, CDR2 YYNGEE. CDR3 in DNA: TGTGCCAGCAGCGGTGTAGCGGGGGGGCGAGGCAATGAGCAGTTCTTC. Translation: CASSGVAGGRGNEQFF. Full variable domain (remainder filled in from reference TRBV9 and TRBJ2-1): DSGVTQTPKHLITATGQRVTLRCSPRSGDLSVYWYQQSLDQGLQFLIQYYNGEERAKGNILERFSAQQFPDLHSELNLSSLELGDSALYFCASSGVAGGRGNEQFFGPGTRLTVL.

This clone has a handful of counts. J is TRBJ1-6 and V is TRBV18; maybe TRBD1 (5 bases). The germline V and J ends were trimmed by 3 bases and 8 bases, with 17 bases remaining between them. There are 16 residues in the CDR3. CDR1 and CDR2 from the germline V gene are KGHSH and LQKENI. CDR3 coding DNA: TGTGCCAGCTCACCCGCGGGGAGGGGTGCGTATTCACCCCTCCACTTT. Its protein is CASSPAGRGAYSPLHF. Looking up the rest from reference TRBV18 and TRBJ1-6 gives the full variable domain: NAGVMQNPRHLVRRRGQEARLRCSPMKGHSHVYWYRQLPEEGLKFMVYLQKENIIDESGMPKERFSAEFPKEGPSILRIQQVVRGDSAAYFCASSPAGRGAYSPLHFGNGTRLTVT.

The rearrangement joins TRBV19 to TRBJ2-1; D call uncertain. Germline values: CDR1 LNHDA, CDR2 SQIVND (reference sequence). The length of the CDR3 is 13 residues. Trimming cost V 1 base and J 6 bases, with 7 bases left between them. The DNA of the CDR3 is TGTGCCAGTAGTATAGGGCTAAGCAATGAGCAGTTCTTC. Its protein product is CASSIGLSNEQFF.

The chain links TRBV3-1 (or the pseudogene TRBV3-2) to TRBJ2-4; 7 positions agree with TRBD1. Germline V gene lookup returns CDR1 LGHDT and CDR2 YNNKEL (reference sequence). This CDR3 is 14 amino acids long. Losses at the gene ends were 3 bases for V and 15 bases for J; bases not matched to a gene: 14. The CDR3 nucleotides read TGTGCCAGCAGCCACGATTCGATCAGGGGGTCTCGGTACTTC. Translated: CASSHDSIRGSRYF.

The V call is TRBV7-2, the J call TRBJ1-1; D remains unclear. CDR3 size: 15 residues. The V end was cut by 6 bases, the J end by 0 bases, with 14 bases between. From germline, CDR1 is SGHTA and CDR2 FQGNSA. Here the CDR3 DNA reads TGTGCCAGCAGAATAAACTCAGGTCTGAACACTGAAGCTTTCTTT. Amino acid sequence: CASRINSGLNTEAFF.

J is TRBJ1-2 and V is TRBV14; 7 bases map to TRBD1. Unmatched junction bases numbered 4, after V lost 2 bases and J lost 4 bases. This CDR3 contains 14 residues. Germline-derived CDR1 and CDR2 are SGHDN and FVKESK. The CDR3 nucleotides read TGTGCCAGCAGCCAACGGACAGGCGGCTATGGCTACACCTTC. Encoded protein: CASSQRTGGYGYTF.

The V call is TRBV5-1, the J call TRBJ1-4; a weak D match, TRBD1 (5 bases). The V and J ends lost 4 bases and 5 bases respectively, with 12 bases between them. Germline CDR1 reads SGHRS; CDR2 reads YFSETQ. CDR3 length: 14 amino acids. The CDR3 reads CASSPRDLNEKLFF. The CDR3 DNA follows: TGCGCCAGCAGCCCCAGGGACCTCAATGAAAAACTGTTTTTT.

The chain uses TRBV28 and TRBJ1-1, with a tentative D call TRBD1 (5 bases). The germline V and J ends were trimmed by 5 bases and 0 bases, with 13 bases remaining between them. Germline CDR1 is MDHEN and CDR2 is SYDVKM. The CDR3 runs to 15 residues. This CDR3 reads CASSLLTVMNTEAFF. In DNA, the CDR3 is TGTGCCAGCAGTCTCTTGACAGTGATGAACACTGAAGCTTTCTTT.

The genes are TRBV11-1 and TRBJ1-1; 8 positions match TRBD1. Germline CDR1 and CDR2: SGHAT and FQDESV (reference sequence). J gave up 6 bases and V 6 bases, and 9 bases lay outside the gene matches. This CDR3 is 14 amino acids long. The CDR3, as DNA: TGTGCCAGCAGTTTCGAACAGGGGGGATCTGAAGCTTTCTTT. This codes for CASSFEQGGSEAFF.

The genes are TRBV11-2 and TRBJ2-3; 9 nucleotides agree with TRBD2. This CDR3 is 16 amino acids long. The germline V gene encodes CDR1 SGHAT and CDR2 FQNNGV. With V trimmed by 1 base and J by 2 bases, 4 bases remained unmatched. The CDR3 sequence: CASSLAPSGATDTQYF. CDR3 DNA: TGTGCCAGCAGCTTAGCCCCTAGCGGGGCCACAGATACGCAGTATTTT.

The rearrangement uses TRBV19 and TRBJ2-1; maybe TRBD1 (5 bases). Trimming removed 1 base at V and 9 bases at J, with 10 bases between. This CDR3 has 13 residues. Germline CDR1 and CDR2: LNHDA and SQIVND (reference sequence). This chain's CDR3 is CASSIALDSEQFF. DNA of the CDR3: TGTGCCAGTAGTATAGCCCTAGACAGTGAGCAGTTCTTC. Supplemented by reference TRBV19 and TRBJ2-1, the full variable domain reads DGGITQSPKYLFRKEGQNVTLSCEQNLNHDAMYWYRQDPGQGLRLIYYSQIVNDFQKGDIAEGYSVSREKKESFPLTVTSAQKNPTAFYLCASSIALDSEQFFGPGTRLTVL.

This rearrangement joins TRBV24-1 to TRBJ1-3; D is unclear. Trimming left V 5 bases short and J 0 bases short, with 10 bases between. In germline, CDR1 is KGHDR, CDR2 SFDVKD. The CDR3 has 15 residues. The CDR3, as DNA: TGTGCCACCAGTGCCACAGACGACTCTGGAAACACCATATATTTT. The encoded protein is CATSATDDSGNTIYF.

CDR3 coding DNA: TGTGCCACCAGGGGAGAGGACAGCTACGAGCAGTACTTC. As protein: CATRGEDSYEQYF. The chain is built from TRBV24-1 and TRBJ2-7; D might be TRBD1 (6 bases). Germline V gene sequence: CDR1 KGHDR, CDR2 SFDVKD. The CDR3 loop spans 13 amino acids. The germline V and J ends were trimmed by 7 bases and 3 bases, with 12 bases remaining between them.

This clone has only one observation. CDR3 DNA sequence: TGTGCCAGCAGTGAACTGGGGAACACTGAAGCTTTCTTT. Its translation: CASSELGNTEAFF. The rearrangement links TRBV2 to TRBJ1-1, with D unclear. The germline gives CDR1 SNHLY, CDR2 FYNNEI. Deletions cut 2 bases from V and 1 base from J, with 5 bases between. The CDR3 is made up of 13 amino acids. The full variable domain, with the rest looked up from reference TRBV2 and TRBJ1-1, is EPEVTQTPSHQVTQMGQEVILRCVPISNHLYFYWYRQILGQKVEFLVSFYNNEISEKSEIFDDQFSVERPDGSNFTLKIRSTKLEDSAMYFCASSELGNTEAFFGQGTRLTVV.

The V call is TRBV7-9, the J call TRBJ1-4; D is ambiguous. The CDR3 is 12 amino acids. Germline assignment: CDR1 SEHNR and CDR2 FQNEAQ (reference sequence). Trimming left V 5 bases short and J 8 bases short, with 9 bases between. The CDR3 protein is CASSQDREKLFF. The CDR3 DNA reads TGTGCCAGCAGCCAGGATAGGGAAAAACTGTTTTTT.

The rearrangement joins TRBV5-4 to TRBJ2-1; 8 bases agree with TRBD2. The CDR3 sequence is 15 residues long. The ends lost 4 bases at V and 5 bases at J; junction bases unmatched: 8. In germline, CDR1 is SGHNT, CDR2 YYREEE (reference sequence). CDR3 sequence: CASSPFETSDNEQFF. CDR3 DNA: TGTGCCAGCAGCCCCTTCGAGACTAGCGACAATGAGCAGTTCTTC.

J is TRBJ2-2 and V is TRBV12-3 or TRBV12-4; D not certain. This CDR3 spans 12 amino acids. V was cut by 7 bases and J by 0 bases, with 3 bases left in between. The CDR3 sequence: CASTANTGELFF. DNA of the CDR3: TGTGCCAGCACGGCGAACACCGGGGAGCTGTTTTTT.

CDR3 in amino acids: CASSSGQGADEQYF. As DNA, the CDR3 is TGCGCCAGCAGTTCGGGGCAGGGGGCGGACGAGCAGTACTTC. The chain carries TRBV5-1 and TRBJ2-7; 8 nucleotides agree with TRBD1. The V and J ends lost 5 bases and 5 bases, in that order; junction bases with no gene match: 9. Germline-derived CDR1 and CDR2 are SGHRS and YFSETQ. The length of the CDR3 is 14 residues.

The chain joins TRBV5-4 to TRBJ2-7, with D hard to call. The CDR3 loop spans 14 amino acids. V lost 4 bases to trimming and J lost 0 bases, with 11 bases between them. Germline assignment: CDR1 SGHNT and CDR2 YYREEE (reference sequence). The CDR3 DNA sequence: TGTGCCAGCAGCCCCGATCCCCCCTCCTACGAGCAGTACTTC. Its translation is CASSPDPPSYEQYF. Together with reference TRBV5-4 and TRBJ2-7, the CDR3 gives the full variable domain: ETGVTQSPTHLIKTRGQQVTLRCSSQSGHNTVSWYQQALGQGPQFIFQYYREEENGRGNFPPRFSGLQFPNYSSELNVNALELDDSALYLCASSPDPPSYEQYFGPGTRLTVT.

The chain combines TRBV5-1 with TRBJ2-1, with no clear D. The CDR3 is made up of 15 amino acids. Germline lookup yields CDR1 SGHRS and CDR2 YFSETQ. The germline V and J ends were trimmed by 3 bases and 5 bases, with 15 bases remaining between them. CDR3 region: CASSSAVHRDNEQFF. The CDR3 DNA reads as TGCGCCAGCAGCTCCGCAGTCCATCGTGACAATGAGCAGTTCTTC.

J is TRBJ1-1 and V is TRBV10-3; D is unclear. The CDR3 runs 12 residues. V was trimmed by 8 bases and J by 0 bases, leaving 7 bases between them. Germline V gene data show CDR1 as ENHRY and CDR2 as SYGVKD. The CDR3 is CAIASLNTEAFF. CDR3 in DNA: TGTGCCATCGCCAGCCTGAACACTGAAGCTTTCTTT.

The V call is TRBV18, the J call TRBJ1-4, with a tentative D call TRBD1 (5 bases). The CDR3 covers 15 residues. With 0 bases removed from V and 8 bases from J, the gap between germline ends came to 13 bases. The V gene's germline CDR1 is KGHSH and CDR2 LQKENI. The CDR3 coding sequence is TGTGCCAGCTCACCACCGTCCAGGGTAGGAGAAAAACTGTTTTTT. Translated, it gives CASSPPSRVGEKLFF. The full variable domain, in which reference TRBV18 and TRBJ1-4 provide the parts outside the CDR3, is NAGVMQNPRHLVRRRGQEARLRCSPMKGHSHVYWYRQLPEEGLKFMVYLQKENIIDESGMPKERFSAEFPKEGPSILRIQQVVRGDSAAYFCASSPPSRVGEKLFFGSGTQLSVL.

The CDR3 nucleotides read TGTGCCAGCAGTCTCGATCTGAACACTGAAGCTTTCTTT. It yields the protein CASSLDLNTEAFF. The rearrangement joins TRBV5-5 to TRBJ1-1; no definite D call. Per the germline V gene, CDR1 is SGHKS and CDR2 is YYEKEE (reference sequence). V was pared by 5 bases and J by 0 bases, with 8 bases between. The CDR3 is 13 amino acids.

The rearrangement links TRBV5-5 to TRBJ2-7; D is unresolved. The germline V gene has CDR1 SGHKS and CDR2 YYEKEE (reference sequence). CDR3 size: 13 residues. Between the trimmed V and J ends, which lost 3 bases and 0 bases, there was a span of 7 bases. CDR3 sequence: CASSSEISYEQYF. As DNA, the CDR3 is TGTGCCAGCAGCTCGGAGATCTCCTACGAGCAGTACTTC.